Each of the 16 T cell receptor beta chains below was sequenced from the same sample in a study of CD8 T cells in ankylosing spondylitis. MiXCR was run by TCRdb on the 5' RACE reads, yielding one entry per CDR3 protein. Of 30,000 to 45,000 distinct CDR3 sequences listed, approximately 17% were seen once; the top ten hold around 50%. Sequencing was performed on blood. Receptors were obtained from a male donor with ankylosing spondylitis or in good health (not recorded which).

This clonotype came up a few times. The chain uses TRBV6-5 and TRBJ2-1; 14 bases map to TRBD2. The CDR3 is made up of 15 amino acids. CDR1 is MNHEY, CDR2 SVGAGI, per germline. V lost 5 bases and J lost 7; bases outside the gene matches: 4. CDR3 region: CASSRLAGGRNEQFF. CDR3 nucleotide sequence: TGTGCCAGCAGTCGACTAGCGGGAGGGAGAAATGAGCAGTTCTTC.

CDR3: CSAGPSGVTDTQYF. CDR3 in DNA: TGCAGTGCGGGTCCTAGCGGCGTCACAGATACGCAGTATTTT. The rearrangement links TRBV20-1 to TRBJ2-3, with 7 bases lining up with TRBD2. With V trimmed by 6 bases and J by 2 bases, 8 bases remained unmatched. Germline CDR1 reads DFQATT; CDR2 reads SNEGSKA (reference sequence). The CDR3 has 14 amino acids.

This clonotype showed up just a few times. The chain uses TRBV14 and TRBJ2-1; D gene unclear. V lost 8 bases and J lost 3, with 5 bases in between. The CDR3 covers 11 residues. In germline, CDR1 is SGHDN, CDR2 FVKESK. The CDR3 loop reads CASASYNEQFF. The CDR3 bases are TGTGCCAGCGCGAGCTACAATGAGCAGTTCTTC.

This clonotype was found once. The chain couples TRBV5-6 to TRBJ1-4; D possibly corresponds to TRBD1 (6 bases). V lost 4 bases, J lost 5 bases, and 12 bases lay in between. The CDR3 sequence is 14 residues long. Looked up from germline, CDR1 is SGHDT and CDR2 is YYEEEE. The CDR3 DNA is TGTGCCAGCAGCGCCGACAGGTCAAATGAAAAACTGTTTTTT. It is translated as CASSADRSNEKLFF.

This chain joins TRBV4-3 and TRBJ1-4, with 7 positions matching TRBD1. Germline-derived CDR1 and CDR2 are LGHNA and YSLEER. The ends lost 4 bases at V and 6 bases at J; junction bases unmatched: 8. CDR3 length: 15 residues. The CDR3 loop is CASSPNRGWDEKLFF. The DNA of the CDR3 is TGCGCCAGCAGCCCGAACAGGGGTTGGGATGAAAAACTGTTTTTT.

The sample holds a few counts of this clonotype. The V and J genes are TRBV10-2 and TRBJ1-4; possibly TRBD1 for D (6 bases). The CDR3 extends over 14 amino acids. CDR1 and CDR2 from the germline V gene are WSHSY and SAAADI. Trimming shortened V by 6 bases and J by 7 bases, and 15 bases separated the two germline ends. The CDR3, as DNA: TGCGCCAGCAGAACAGGGCGCGGGCGTGAAAAACTGTTTTTT. As protein: CASRTGRGREKLFF.

This clonotype appeared a few times. One end of the junction does not line up with germline, which may come from a read error. The chain links TRBV20-1 to TRBJ1-4, with D unclear. Germline values: CDR1 DFQATT, CDR2 SNEGSKA (reference sequence). The CDR3 contains 15 residues. The CDR3 here is CSARPGQINNEKLVF. The CDR3 region has the DNA TGCAGTGCTAGGCCGGGCCAGATAAATAATGAAAAACTGGTTTTT.

The rearrangement joins TRBV24-1 to TRBJ2-3; 9 nucleotides agree with TRBD2. Germline-derived CDR1 and CDR2 are KGHDR and SFDVKD. The CDR3 is 14 residues long. J lost 5 bases, V lost 8 bases, and 7 bases had no gene match. This chain's CDR3 is CATNWRGGQDTQYF. CDR3 nucleotide sequence: TGTGCCACCAATTGGCGGGGGGGCCAAGATACGCAGTATTTT.

The chain recombines TRBV24-1 with TRBJ2-5; no clear D. The ends were cut back, 2 bases at V and 5 bases at J, with 8 bases in the middle. CDR3 length: 13 amino acids. Germline CDR1 is KGHDR and CDR2 is SFDVKD. The CDR3: CATSDSSLETQYF. In DNA, the CDR3 is TGTGCCACCAGTGATTCCTCCTTGGAGACCCAGTACTTC.

This clonotype has more than one count but fewer than ten. The chain recombines TRBV4-3 with TRBJ1-1; no reliable D call. Germline V gives CDR1 LGHNA, CDR2 YSLEER. This CDR3 has 14 amino acids. V was pared by 1 base and J by 0 bases, with 6 bases between. Here the CDR3 reads CASSQGIMNTEAFF. CDR3 coding DNA: TGCGCCAGCAGCCAAGGAATTATGAACACTGAAGCTTTCTTT.

This clonotype was counted a few times. V gene TRBV2 combines with J gene TRBJ2-2; D is ambiguous. CDR1 SNHLY and CDR2 FYNNEI come from the germline V gene. This CDR3 region has 14 residues. V was pared by 6 bases and J by 0 bases, with 8 bases between. The CDR3 is CASSKSANTGELFF. The CDR3 region has the DNA TGTGCCAGCAGCAAATCAGCGAACACCGGGGAGCTGTTTTTT.

This clonotype has only a few counts. The V and J genes are TRBV20-1 and TRBJ1-5; 7 positions match TRBD1. The CDR3 spans 14 residues. The germline V gene encodes CDR1 DFQATT and CDR2 SNEGSKA (reference sequence). Germline trimming cut 2 bases from V and 2 bases from J; bases unmatched to any gene: 3. CDR3 region: CSARPTGGNQPQHF. CDR3 in DNA: TGCAGTGCTAGACCCACAGGGGGCAATCAGCCCCAGCATTTT.

The rearrangement joins TRBV7-2 to TRBJ2-3; the match to TRBD2 covers 10 bases. From germline, CDR1 is SGHTA and CDR2 FQGNSA. The CDR3 consists of 16 residues. V lost 5 bases, J lost 0 bases, and 5 bases stayed unmatched. The CDR3 is CASSTRLAGSTDTQYF. CDR3 nucleotides: TGTGCCAGCAGCACCCGACTAGCGGGCAGCACAGATACGCAGTATTTT.

This clonotype was seen a handful of times. The chain recombines TRBV12-3 or TRBV12-4 with TRBJ1-2, with TRBD1 matching over 8 bases. V was pared by 5 bases and J by 3 bases, with 5 bases of the junction left unmatched. This CDR3 has 14 residues. CDR3 in amino acids: CASSAGTGHYGYTF. The CDR3 nucleotides are TGTGCCAGCAGTGCCGGGACAGGTCACTATGGCTACACCTTC.

This clonotype came up a few times. V usage is TRBV7-9 and J usage is TRBJ2-1; D gene ambiguous. The germline CDR1 and CDR2 sequences are SEHNR and FQNEAQ (reference sequence). V was cut by 0 bases and J by 8 bases, with 11 bases left in between. CDR3 length: 14 residues. CDR3: CASSLAYGVDEQFF. DNA for the CDR3: TGTGCCAGCAGCTTAGCGTACGGAGTCGATGAGCAGTTCTTC.

V and J are TRBV7-8 and TRBJ2-1, with D possibly called TRBD1 or TRBD2 (5 bases each). V shed 5 bases and J shed 5 bases, with 16 bases lying between them. The CDR3 consists of 15 residues. The germline CDR1 and CDR2 sequences are SGHVS and FQNEAQ. CDR3 DNA sequence: TGTGCCAGCAGCCCCGAGGGACCTGGGCACAATGAGCAGTTCTTC. Encoded protein: CASSPEGPGHNEQFF.